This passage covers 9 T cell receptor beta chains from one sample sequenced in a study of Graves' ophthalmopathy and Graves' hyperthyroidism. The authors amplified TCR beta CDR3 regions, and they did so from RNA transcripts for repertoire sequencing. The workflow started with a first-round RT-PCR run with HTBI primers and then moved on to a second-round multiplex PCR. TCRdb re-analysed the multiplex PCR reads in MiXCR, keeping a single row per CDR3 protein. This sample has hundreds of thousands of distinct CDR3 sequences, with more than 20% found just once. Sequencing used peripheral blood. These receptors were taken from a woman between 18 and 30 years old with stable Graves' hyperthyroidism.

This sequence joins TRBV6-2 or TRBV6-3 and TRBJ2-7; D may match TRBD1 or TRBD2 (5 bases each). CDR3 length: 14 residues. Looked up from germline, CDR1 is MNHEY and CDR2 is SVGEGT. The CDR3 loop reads CASRRSQGGYEQCV. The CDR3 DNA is TGTGCCAGCAGGCGGTCGCAGGGCGGGTACGAGCAGTGCGTC.

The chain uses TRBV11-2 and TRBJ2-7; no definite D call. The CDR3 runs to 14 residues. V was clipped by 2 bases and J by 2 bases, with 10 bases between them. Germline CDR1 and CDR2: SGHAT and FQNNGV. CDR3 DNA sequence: TGTGCCAGCAGCTTATCTGTATTCACCTACGAGCAGTACTTC. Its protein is CASSLSVFTYEQYF.

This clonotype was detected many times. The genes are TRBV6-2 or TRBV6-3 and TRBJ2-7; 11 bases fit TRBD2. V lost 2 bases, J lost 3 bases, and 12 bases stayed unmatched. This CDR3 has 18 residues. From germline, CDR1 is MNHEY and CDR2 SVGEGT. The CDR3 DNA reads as TGTGCCAGCAGTTACGAATCTAGCGGGAGGATGTCAGGCTACGAGCAGTACTTC. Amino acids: CASSYESSGRMSGYEQYF.

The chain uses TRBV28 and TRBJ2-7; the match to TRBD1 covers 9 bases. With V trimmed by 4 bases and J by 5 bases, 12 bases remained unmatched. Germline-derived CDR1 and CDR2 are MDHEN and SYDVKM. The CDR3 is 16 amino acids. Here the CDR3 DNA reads TGTGCCAGCAGTTCCCCCCGGGGACAGGGATTCCACGAGCAGTACTTC. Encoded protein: CASSSPRGQGFHEQYF.

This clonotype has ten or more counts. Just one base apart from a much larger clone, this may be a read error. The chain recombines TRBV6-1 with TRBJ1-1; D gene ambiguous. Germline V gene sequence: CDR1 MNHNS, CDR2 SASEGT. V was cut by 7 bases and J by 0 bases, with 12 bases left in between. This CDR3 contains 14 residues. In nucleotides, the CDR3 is TGTGCCAGCACTCACAGATCCATGAACACTGAAGCTTTCTTT. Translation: CASTHRSMNTEAFF.

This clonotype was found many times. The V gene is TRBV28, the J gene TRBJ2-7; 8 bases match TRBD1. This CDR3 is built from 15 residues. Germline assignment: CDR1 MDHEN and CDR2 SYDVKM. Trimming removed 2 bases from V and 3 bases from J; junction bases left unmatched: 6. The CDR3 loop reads CASSLLPGGGYEQYF. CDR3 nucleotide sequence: TGTGCCAGCAGTTTACTCCCAGGGGGCGGCTACGAGCAGTACTTC.

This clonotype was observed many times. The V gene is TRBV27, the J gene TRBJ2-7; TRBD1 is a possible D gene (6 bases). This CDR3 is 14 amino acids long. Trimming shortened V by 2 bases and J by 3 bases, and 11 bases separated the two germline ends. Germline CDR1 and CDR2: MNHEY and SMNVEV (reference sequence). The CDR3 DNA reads TGTGCCAGCAGTTTAAGCAGGGGTGGCTACGAGCAGTACTTC. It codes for CASSLSRGGYEQYF.

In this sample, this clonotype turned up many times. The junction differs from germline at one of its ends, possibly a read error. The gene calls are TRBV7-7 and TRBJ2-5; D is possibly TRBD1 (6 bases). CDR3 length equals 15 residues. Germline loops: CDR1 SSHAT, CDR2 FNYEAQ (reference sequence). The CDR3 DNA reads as TGTGCTAGCAGCTTTGGACAGACTCAGAGGGAGACCCAGTACTTC. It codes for CASSFGQTQRETQYF.

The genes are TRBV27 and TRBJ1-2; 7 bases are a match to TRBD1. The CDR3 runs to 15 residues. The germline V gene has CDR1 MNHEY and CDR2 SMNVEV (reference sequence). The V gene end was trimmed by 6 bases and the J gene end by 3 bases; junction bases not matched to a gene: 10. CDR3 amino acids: CASSSPQGGHYGYTF. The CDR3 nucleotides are TGTGCCAGCAGCAGCCCCCAGGGGGGCCACTATGGCTACACCTTC.